Following are 23 T cell receptor beta chains from one sample sequenced in a study of cytomegalovirus exposure and HLA in healthy donors. Both 60 Vbeta primers and 13 Jbeta primers went into the PCR. The method was immunoSEQ multiplex PCR; TCRdb's version includes in-frame clones alone and lacks a portion of them. The sample lists 90,000 or so clones; 65% to 80% were seen once. Material: PBMCs. The source is a man aged 55 to 69 in good health and CMV-seronegative.

The CDR3 region has the DNA TGTGCCAGCAGCACGAGGACAGGGAGGGACACTGAAGCTTTCTTT. Amino acid sequence: CASSTRTGRDTEAFF. The chain is built from TRBV5-4 and TRBJ1-1; 8 bases are a match to TRBD1. The CDR3 is made up of 15 amino acids. Germline V gene data show CDR1 as SGHNT and CDR2 as YYREEE (reference sequence). The J segment lost 3 bases and the V segment lost 4 bases, leaving 8 bases of the junction unmatched.

The chain uses TRBV30 and TRBJ1-5; unclear D gene. Trimming removed 2 bases from V and 0 bases from J, with 8 bases in between. This CDR3 has 14 amino acids. Germline V lookup: CDR1 GTSNPN, CDR2 SVGIG (reference sequence). The CDR3 coding sequence is TGTGCCTGGAGTATACAGCATAGCAATCAGCCCCAGCATTTT. It is translated as CAWSIQHSNQPQHF.

The V and J genes are TRBV27 and TRBJ2-5; D is undetermined. The CDR3 sequence is 12 residues long. CDR1 and CDR2 (germline): MNHEY, SMNVEV (reference sequence). Between the trimmed V and J ends, which lost 7 bases and 8 bases, there was a span of 14 bases. CDR3 sequence (DNA): TGTGCCAGCATGACCCCCACGGGTACCCAGTACTTC. Translated, it gives CASMTPTGTQYF.

This clone occurred a few times. The V call is TRBV6-1, the J call TRBJ1-5; D gene unclear. The CDR3 has 15 residues. In germline, CDR1 is MNHNS, CDR2 SASEGT. The V end was cut by 4 bases, the J end by 4 bases, with 14 bases between. In DNA form, the CDR3 reads TGTGCCAGCAGTGCTCAGCCCCTAGCAAATCAGCCCCAGCATTTT. Amino acids: CASSAQPLANQPQHF.

V and J are TRBV2 and TRBJ1-2; D gene unclear. There are 15 residues in the CDR3. V was shortened by 4 bases and J by 7 bases, with 19 bases between the two germline ends. Germline V gives CDR1 SNHLY, CDR2 FYNNEI. CDR3 sequence (DNA): TGTGCCAGCAGTGGGTCTGCCGTTTGGTCGGGTGGCTACACCTTC. It yields the protein CASSGSAVWSGGYTF.

This clone was seen only once. This chain joins TRBV5-1 and TRBJ2-5; D perhaps matches TRBD2 (6 bases). The V end lost 4 bases, the J end lost 5 bases, and 18 bases lay between the germline ends. This CDR3 contains 15 residues. Germline CDR1 SGHRS, CDR2 YFSETQ. The DNA for the CDR3 is TGCGCCAGCAGCGAGGGCAGGAGGGTCGGGGAGACCCAGTACTTC. Its translation is CASSEGRRVGETQYF.

The chain carries TRBV2 and TRBJ2-5, with 13 bases fitting TRBD2. The germline CDR1 and CDR2 sequences are SNHLY and FYNNEI. This CDR3 comprises 19 residues. With V trimmed by 2 bases and J by 5 bases, 14 bases remained unmatched. CDR3 coding DNA: TGTGCCAGCAGTGAAATTTTCGGGACTAGCGGGGTGGAGCGGGAGACCCAGTACTTC. Translated: CASSEIFGTSGVERETQYF.

This chain uses TRBV19 with TRBJ2-7; 9 bases map to TRBD1. Germline V lookup: CDR1 LNHDA, CDR2 SQIVND (reference sequence). V lost 9 bases to trimming and J lost 6 bases; unmatched junction nucleotides: 9. The CDR3 spans 13 residues. The CDR3 coding sequence is TGTGCCAGGGGGGACAGGGAGACAAGCGAGCAGTACTTC. Translating gives CARGDRETSEQYF.

This chain connects TRBV30 to TRBJ2-3, with TRBD2 as a possible D gene (7 bases). With 0 bases removed from V and 5 bases from J, the gap between germline ends came to 15 bases. The CDR3 totals 15 residues. Germline V CDR1 and CDR2: GTSNPN, SVGIG (reference sequence). The CDR3 loop reads CAWSVRGAVVDTQYF. The CDR3 DNA follows: TGTGCCTGGAGTGTACGGGGGGCGGTAGTAGATACGCAGTATTTT.

V and J are TRBV11-2 and TRBJ1-1, with D hard to call. Per germline, CDR1 SGHAT and CDR2 FQNNGV. The CDR3 consists of 13 residues. The V gene lost 1 base and the J gene lost 1 base, with 4 bases spanning the gap. The CDR3 DNA is TGTGCCAGCAGCTTAGTAGAGAACACTGAAGCTTTCTTT. Translating it yields CASSLVENTEAFF.

The chain uses TRBV13 and TRBJ2-7, with TRBD1 as a possible D gene (6 bases). CDR1 is PRHDT and CDR2 is FYEKMQ in the germline V gene (reference sequence). The CDR3 extends over 14 amino acids. Trimming stripped 4 bases from V and 1 base from J, with 11 bases between. The CDR3 nucleotides are TGTGCCAGCAGCTCCCGGGACAAATCCTACGAGCAGTACTTC. This translates into CASSSRDKSYEQYF.

The chain combines TRBV14 with TRBJ1-1; 7 positions match TRBD1. The trim removed 1 base at V and 11 bases at J, leaving 7 bases unmatched. Germline CDR1 SGHDN, CDR2 FVKESK. This CDR3 region has 13 residues. The CDR3 DNA reads as TGTGCCAGCAGCCAAGCAGGGGGTTTCATGGCTTTCTTT. Translating gives CASSQAGGFMAFF.

This chain joins TRBV19 and TRBJ1-1; D unresolved. The V and J ends lost 5 bases and 4 bases respectively, with 14 bases between them. This CDR3 has 14 residues. CDR1 and CDR2 (germline): LNHDA, SQIVND (reference sequence). CDR3 region: CASSYQEAVTEAFF. CDR3 coding DNA: TGTGCCAGTAGTTATCAGGAGGCGGTCACTGAAGCTTTCTTT.

The V gene is TRBV7-3, the J gene TRBJ2-7; 7 positions match TRBD1. Losses at the gene ends were 3 bases for V and 2 bases for J; bases not matched to a gene: 7. The CDR3 consists of 15 residues. CDR1 is SGHTA, CDR2 FQGTGA, per germline. The CDR3 DNA reads TGTGCCAGCAGCTTCATCCTAGGGACAGCCTACGAGCAGTACTTC. Residues: CASSFILGTAYEQYF.

The chain couples TRBV15 to TRBJ2-7, with D unresolved. Germline values: CDR1 LNHNV, CDR2 YYDKDF (reference sequence). This CDR3 has 13 residues. The V end was cut by 0 bases, the J end by 6 bases, with 9 bases between. This CDR3 is CATSRDDGREQYF. In DNA, the CDR3 is TGTGCCACCAGCAGAGATGATGGGCGCGAGCAGTACTTC. The full variable domain, rest sourced from reference TRBV15 and TRBJ2-7, is DAMVIQNPRYQVTQFGKPVTLSCSQTLNHNVMYWYQQKSSQAPKLLFHYYDKDFNNEADTPDNFQSRRPNTSFCFLDIRSPGLGDTAMYLCATSRDDGREQYFGPGTRLTVT.

J is TRBJ2-1 and V is TRBV5-1; D possibly corresponds to TRBD2 (7 bases). Germline CDR1 is SGHRS and CDR2 is YFSETQ. The length of the CDR3 is 15 residues. V was clipped by 4 bases and J by 9 bases, with 20 bases between them. As DNA, the CDR3 is TGCGCCAGCAGCCCAGGACTAGGGGGGGGCGGTGAGCAGTTCTTC. Protein: CASSPGLGGGGEQFF.

The chain couples TRBV30 to TRBJ2-5, with 7 bases that match TRBD1. J was trimmed by 5 bases and V by 6 bases; bases with no gene match: 15. The CDR3 is 15 amino acids. CDR1 is GTSNPN and CDR2 is SVGIG in the germline V gene (reference sequence). The CDR3 DNA reads TGTGCCTGCTCAAATACCAGACAGGGCAGGGAGACCCAGTACTTC. Amino acid sequence: CACSNTRQGRETQYF.

The V call is TRBV5-1, the J call TRBJ1-2; D gene uncertain. CDR1 is SGHRS and CDR2 is YFSETQ in the germline V gene. Trimming left V 4 bases short and J 4 bases short, with 11 bases between. The CDR3 length is 13 residues. The DNA for the CDR3 is TGCGCCAGCAGCCGTGAGGTCCGCTATGGCTACACCTTC. This translates into CASSREVRYGYTF.

The chain links TRBV18 to TRBJ2-5, with D possibly being TRBD2 (6 bases). Germline-derived CDR1 and CDR2 are KGHSH and LQKENI. V dropped 2 bases and J dropped 3 bases, with 16 bases sitting between them. This CDR3 spans 16 amino acids. CDR3 loop: CASSPRLQREEETQYF. CDR3 DNA sequence: TGTGCCAGCTCACCAAGGTTACAGAGGGAGGAAGAGACCCAGTACTTC.

The chain uses TRBV7-3 and TRBJ2-1; 10 bases agree with TRBD2. The CDR3 length is 16 residues. V shed 7 bases, J shed 1 base, and the junction held 7 bases outside the gene matches. Germline V CDR1 and CDR2: SGHTA, FQGTGA. The chain's CDR3 is CASTRFSGGSYNEQFF. The CDR3 bases are TGTGCCAGCACCCGATTTAGCGGGGGGTCCTACAATGAGCAGTTCTTC.

The V gene is TRBV7-3, the J gene TRBJ1-2; D is uncertain. This CDR3 contains 13 residues. Germline V gives CDR1 SGHTA, CDR2 FQGTGA. The V gene lost 5 bases and the J gene lost 6 bases, with 13 bases spanning the gap. The CDR3 DNA is TGTGCCAGCAGCCCCCGACATTTTGATGGCTACACCTTC. It yields the protein CASSPRHFDGYTF.

This chain links TRBV18 with TRBJ2-5; a possible D gene is TRBD1 (6 bases). This CDR3 comprises 13 residues. In germline, CDR1 is KGHSH, CDR2 LQKENI. V lost 6 bases and J lost 2, with 10 bases in between. This CDR3 is CASSQGQQETQYF. The CDR3 DNA reads as TGTGCCAGCTCGCAAGGACAGCAAGAGACCCAGTACTTC.

The rearrangement links TRBV11-2 to TRBJ2-5, with D perhaps TRBD2 (7 bases). The CDR3 loop spans 15 amino acids. CDR1 SGHAT and CDR2 FQNNGV come from the germline V gene. The V end was cut by 1 base, the J end by 0 bases, with 9 bases between. The CDR3 region has the DNA TGTGCCAGCAGCTTAGCGGGGGGCTACCAAGAGACCCAGTACTTC. This translates into CASSLAGGYQETQYF.